These T cell receptor beta chains were read from a single sample in a study of cytomegalovirus exposure and HLA in healthy donors. Profiled with immunoSEQ multiplex PCR; TCRdb holds only in-frame clones, not every one. The sample shows around 110,000 clones, roughly 79% of them seen only once. The sequenced material came from PBMCs. Receptors originate from a woman aged 25-40 years in good health and CMV-seronegative. The CDR3 runs from the conserved cysteine through the conserved F or W. D genes are given only for firm matches. A row's size may be missing; if present it is once, few, many or a size class.

J	V	size	D	DNA	CDR3
TRBJ1-4	TRBV7-6	.	.	TGTGCCAGCAGCTTAGTGGCAGGGGAAGAAAAACTGTTTTTT	CASSLVAGEEKLFF
TRBJ2-7	TRBV19	.	.	TGTGCCAGTAGTATTGGGAGGACCTACGAGCAGTACTTC	CASSIGRTYEQYF
TRBJ2-7	TRBV7-6	.	TRBD2	TGTGCCAGCAGCTTGACTAGCGGGAGCCACGAGCAGTACTTC	CASSLTSGSHEQYF
TRBJ2-3	TRBV27	few	.	TGTGCCAGCAGCCTTCTTACCGTAGACAGCCGCACAGATACGCAGTATTTT	CASSLLTVDSRTDTQYF
TRBJ2-2	TRBV21-1	.	.	TGTGCCGGTCGGGACAGGGCCCGCAGCGCGAACACCGGGGAGCTGTTTTTT	CAGRDRARSANTGELFF
TRBJ1-1	TRBV28	.	.	TGTGCCAGCAGTTTGGGTTGGAGGAACACTGAAGCTTTCTTT	CASSLGWRNTEAFF
TRBJ2-1	TRBV27	.	TRBD2	TGTGCCAGCAGTCCCGGGACTAGCGGTGTAAATGAGCAGTTCTTC	CASSPGTSGVNEQFF
TRBJ2-1	TRBV11-2	.	.	TGTGCCAGCAGCTTCCTACAGGGTGTTATCTATGAGCAGTTCTTC	CASSFLQGVIYEQFF
TRBJ2-7	TRBV7-9	.	.	TGTGCCAGCAGCTTAAGCTTGGAGCAGTACTTC	CASSLSLEQYF
TRBJ2-6	TRBV6-5	.	TRBD1	TGTGCCAGCAGTTACAGGGGGCGTGGGGCCAACGTCCTGACTTTC	CASSYRGRGANVLTF
TRBJ2-7	TRBV6-6	.	.	TGTGCCAGCAGTTCCACACAGTACTCCTACGAGCAGTACTTC	CASSSTQYSYEQYF
TRBJ2-3	TRBV6-1	once	TRBD1	TGTGCCAGCAGTGAACCGGGACAGGCGGGAGATACGCAGTATTTT	CASSEPGQAGDTQYF
TRBJ2-5	TRBV19	once	TRBD2	TGTGCCAGTAGTCCCGGACTAGCGGGAGTGGGTGAGGCCCAGTACTTC	CASSPGLAGVGEAQYF
TRBJ2-2	TRBV7-7	.	.	TGTGCTAGCAGCCAGACAGGCCCCGGGATCGGGGAGCTGTTTTTT	CASSQTGPGIGELFF
TRBJ2-5	TRBV7-2	.	TRBD2	TGTGCCAGCAGCTTAGCGGTGGCGGGAGGGCTAGAGACCCAGTACTTC	CASSLAVAGGLETQYF
TRBJ2-2	TRBV28	.	TRBD2	TGTGCCAGCAGTTTCGGGACGGGACTAGGGGTCGCGAACACCGGGGAGCTGTTTTTT	CASSFGTGLGVANTGELFF
TRBJ2-6	TRBV28	.	TRBD2	TGTGCCAGCAGTCCCTCGGGACTAGCGGGGAACTCTGGGGCCAACGTCCTGACTTTC	CASSPSGLAGNSGANVLTF
TRBJ1-1	TRBV28	.	TRBD1	TGTGCCAGCAGTTCTCCCAGGGGGCGGCCTGAAGCTTTCTTT	CASSSPRGRPEAFF
TRBJ2-1	TRBV5-5	.	TRBD1	TGTGCCAGCAGCCATAAAGACAGGGGGCAATACAATGAGCAGTTCTTC	CASSHKDRGQYNEQFF
TRBJ2-3	TRBV7-2	.	TRBD2	TGTGCCAGCAGCTTAGGAAGCGGGAGCGGCACAGATACGCAGTATTTT	CASSLGSGSGTDTQYF
TRBJ1-1	TRBV19	.	.	TGTGCCAGTAGTATTCCCGGTAACACTGAAGCTTTCTTT	CASSIPGNTEAFF
TRBJ2-1	TRBV27	.	TRBD2	TGTGCCAGCAGTTTAGGCTCGCCTAGCGGGAGTGTTGAGCAGTTCTTC	CASSLGSPSGSVEQFF
TRBJ1-1	TRBV19	.	TRBD1	TGTGCCAGTAGTCCCCGGACAGGGAACACTGAAGCTTTCTTT	CASSPRTGNTEAFF
TRBJ1-1	TRBV5-1	.	.	TGCGCCAGCAGCCAAGGGACATCGTCAGGCCGAGGCCGAATGAACACTGAAGCTTTCTTT	CASSQGTSSGRGRMNTEAFF
TRBJ2-1	TRBV11-2	.	TRBD2	TGTGCCAGCAGCTTTGGTCAGGGCGGGGGGGGCAATGAGCAGTTCTTC	CASSFGQGGGGNEQFF
TRBJ1-1	TRBV5-1	.	.	TGCGCCAGCAGCCATTTGAACACTGAAGCTTTCTTT	CASSHLNTEAFF
TRBJ1-2	TRBV6-5	.	TRBD1	TGTGCCAGCAGGGACAGGGATAACTATGGCTACACCTTC	CASRDRDNYGYTF